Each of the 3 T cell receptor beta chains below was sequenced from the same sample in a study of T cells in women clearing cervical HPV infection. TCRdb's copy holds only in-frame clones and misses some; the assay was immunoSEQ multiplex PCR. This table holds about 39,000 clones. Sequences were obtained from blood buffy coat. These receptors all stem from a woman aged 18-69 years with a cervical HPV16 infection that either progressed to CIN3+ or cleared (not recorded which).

The CDR3 here is CASSLPPRGQETQYF. The part of the CDR3 DNA that was read is TGTGCCAGCAGCTTACCCCCCAGGGGGCAGGAGACC. The chain couples TRBV11-2 to TRBJ2-5; 8 bases fit TRBD1. The sequenced fragment ends 3 residues before the CDR3 boundary, so the rest is inferred from the germline J gene. Trimming removed 2 bases from V and 5 bases from J; junction bases left unmatched: 7. The CDR3 loop spans 15 amino acids. CDR1 SGHAT and CDR2 FQNNGV come from the germline V gene.

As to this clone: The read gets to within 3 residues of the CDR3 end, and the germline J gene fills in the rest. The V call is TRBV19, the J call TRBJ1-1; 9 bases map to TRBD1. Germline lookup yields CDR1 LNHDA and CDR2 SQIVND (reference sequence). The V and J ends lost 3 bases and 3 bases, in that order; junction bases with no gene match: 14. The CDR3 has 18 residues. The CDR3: CASSMSPLQGAGHTEAFF. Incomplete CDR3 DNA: TGTGCCAGTAGTATGTCTCCACTACAGGGGGCAGGGCACACTGAA.

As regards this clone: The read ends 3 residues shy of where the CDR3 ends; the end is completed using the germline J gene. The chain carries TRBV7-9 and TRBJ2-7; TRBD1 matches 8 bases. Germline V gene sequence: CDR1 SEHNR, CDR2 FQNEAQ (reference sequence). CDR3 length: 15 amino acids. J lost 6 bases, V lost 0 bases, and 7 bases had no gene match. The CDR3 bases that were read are TGTGCCAGCAGCTTAGCGACAGGGGCACCCCTCGAG. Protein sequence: CASSLATGAPLE. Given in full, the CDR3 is CASSLATGAPLEQYF.